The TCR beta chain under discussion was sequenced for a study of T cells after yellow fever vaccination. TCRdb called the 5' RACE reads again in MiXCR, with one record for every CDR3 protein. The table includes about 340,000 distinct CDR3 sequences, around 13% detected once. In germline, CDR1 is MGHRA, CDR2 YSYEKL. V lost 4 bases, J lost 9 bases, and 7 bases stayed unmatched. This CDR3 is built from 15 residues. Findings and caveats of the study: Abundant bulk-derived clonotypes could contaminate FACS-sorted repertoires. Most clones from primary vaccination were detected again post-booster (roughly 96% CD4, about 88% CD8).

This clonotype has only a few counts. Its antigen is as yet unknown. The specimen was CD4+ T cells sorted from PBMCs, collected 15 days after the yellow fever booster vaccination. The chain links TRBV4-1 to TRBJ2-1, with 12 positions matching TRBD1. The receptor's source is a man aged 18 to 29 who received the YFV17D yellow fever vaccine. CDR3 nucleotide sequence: TGCGCCAGCAGCCTCCGGGACAGGGGGCTAGGTGAGCAGTTCTTC. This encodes CASSLRDRGLGEQFF.